This T cell receptor (beta chain) was recorded in a study of cytomegalovirus exposure and HLA in healthy donors. Notes on the study in general: In an earlier analysis, in 587 donors, most V segments appeared productive either ~87% or ~30% of the time. As a later analysis showed, a missense DCLRE1C variant was linked to trimming of TCR beta V- and J-genes. TCR beta sequences reportedly predicted most subjects' HLA-A and HLA-B alleles accurately. The study flagged 150 to 200 TCR beta chains as cytomegalovirus-associated.

The CDR3 has 16 residues. With V trimmed by 4 bases and J by 1 base, 5 bases remained unmatched. CDR1 is MNHEY, CDR2 SVGAGI, per germline. Researchers ran the PCR with 60 Vbeta and 13 Jbeta primers. Sequencing was performed with immunoSEQ multiplex PCR; in TCRdb, only in-frame clones are kept and a portion is missing. This sample has some 120,000 clones, with 79% found just once. As to this clone: Its antigen is not identified.

The sequence came from a man aged 18 to 30 in good health and CMV-seronegative. The sequenced material came from PBMCs. V is TRBV6-5 and J is TRBJ2-3; the match to TRBD2 covers 10 bases. The CDR3 protein is CASSSTLAGGTDTQYF. Written as DNA, the CDR3 is TGTGCCAGCAGTTCCACCCTAGCGGGGGGCACAGATACGCAGTATTTT.